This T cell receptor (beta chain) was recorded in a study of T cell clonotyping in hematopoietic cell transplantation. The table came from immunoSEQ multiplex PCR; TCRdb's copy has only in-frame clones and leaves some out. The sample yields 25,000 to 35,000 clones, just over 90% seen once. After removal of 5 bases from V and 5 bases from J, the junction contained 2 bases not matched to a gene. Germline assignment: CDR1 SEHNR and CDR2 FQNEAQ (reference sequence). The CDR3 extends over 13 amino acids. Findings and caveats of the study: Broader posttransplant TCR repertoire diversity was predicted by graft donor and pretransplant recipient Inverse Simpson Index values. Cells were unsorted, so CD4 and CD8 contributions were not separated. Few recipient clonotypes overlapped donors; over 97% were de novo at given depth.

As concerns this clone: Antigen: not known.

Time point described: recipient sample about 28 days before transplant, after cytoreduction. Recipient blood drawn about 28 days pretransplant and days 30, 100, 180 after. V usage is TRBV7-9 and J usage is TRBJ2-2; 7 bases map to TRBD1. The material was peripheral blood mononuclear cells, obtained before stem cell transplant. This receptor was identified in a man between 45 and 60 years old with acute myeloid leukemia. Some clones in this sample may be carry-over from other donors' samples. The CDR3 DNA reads TGTGCCAGCAGCACACAGGGGACCGGGGAGCTGTTTTTT. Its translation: CASSTQGTGELFF. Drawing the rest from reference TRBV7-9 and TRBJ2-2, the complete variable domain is DTGVSQNPRHKITKRGQNVTFRCDPISEHNRLYWYRQTLGQGPEFLTYFQNEAQLEKSRLLSDRFSAERPKGSFSTLEIQRTEQGDSAMYLCASSTQGTGELFFGEGSRLTVL.